Below, 3 T cell receptor beta chains from the same sample are listed, as sequenced in a study of early T cells in non-severe SARS-CoV-2 infection. Each CDR3 protein is one row after TCRdb ran MiXCR on the 5' RACE reads. The data contain about 76,000 distinct CDR3 sequences, roughly 12% of them singletons. The source material was whole blood. The receptors were sampled from an adult who was a healthcare worker with PCR-confirmed SARS-CoV-2 infection or an uninfected control (not recorded which).

This clonotype was recorded many times. This chain links TRBV28 with TRBJ2-5; 8 nucleotides agree with TRBD2. CDR3 length: 15 residues. CDR1 is MDHEN and CDR2 is SYDVKM in the germline V gene. V dropped 3 bases and J dropped 2; count of bases not matched to a gene: 5. For the CDR3, the DNA is TGTGCCAGCAGTTTTATCGGCGGGAGGCAAGAGACCCAGTACTTC. It yields the protein CASSFIGGRQETQYF.

The J gene is TRBJ2-3, the V gene TRBV2; no reliable D call. V shed 7 bases and J shed 4 bases, with 15 bases lying between them. This CDR3 has 14 amino acids. Per the germline V gene, CDR1 is SNHLY and CDR2 is FYNNEI. CDR3 sequence (DNA): TGTGCCAGCACGAGGCAGCTGGCCCCAGATACGCAGTATTTT. This gives the protein CASTRQLAPDTQYF.

This clonotype was seen more than once but under ten times. The chain links TRBV13 to TRBJ2-6; TRBD2 agrees at 10 bases. CDR1 and CDR2 (germline): PRHDT, FYEKMQ (reference sequence). The ends lost 3 bases at V and 0 bases at J; junction bases unmatched: 5. CDR3 length: 18 residues. The CDR3 sequence: CASSFSLAGYSGANVLTF. CDR3 DNA: TGTGCCAGCAGCTTTTCACTAGCGGGGTACTCTGGGGCCAACGTCCTGACTTTC. Drawing the rest from reference TRBV13 and TRBJ2-6, the complete variable domain is AAGVIQSPRHLIKEKRETATLKCYPIPRHDTVYWYQQGPGQDPQFLISFYEKMQSDKGSIPDRFSAQQFSDYHSELNMSSLELGDSALYFCASSFSLAGYSGANVLTFGAGSRLTVL.